Described below is a single TCR beta chain sequence and its context. The data belong to a study of siplizumab effects on memory and regulatory T cells. The data were produced by immunoSEQ multiplex PCR, yet TCRdb's version contains in-frame clones alone and is incomplete. The sample includes approximately 120,000 clones, 92% seen only once; the top ten take under 0.75%. The length of the CDR3 is 15 residues. CDR1 and CDR2 from the germline V gene are SGHRS and YFSETQ. With V trimmed by 4 bases and J by 3 bases, 9 bases remained unmatched. The receptor was derived from a human donor in good health. The rearrangement links TRBV5-1 to TRBJ2-7; 8 bases line up with TRBD1. The material sequenced was Tregs sorted from blood. The DNA for the CDR3 is TGCGCCAGCAGCGACGGGACAGGTCGTATCTACGAGCAGTACTTC. This codes for CASSDGTGRIYEQYF. Full variable domain (remainder filled in from reference TRBV5-1 and TRBJ2-7): KAGVTQTPRYLIKTRGQQVTLSCSPISGHRSVSWYQQTPGQGLQFLFEYFSETQRNKGNFPGRFSGRQFSNSRSEMNVSTLELGDSALYLCASSDGTGRIYEQYFGPGTRLTVT.